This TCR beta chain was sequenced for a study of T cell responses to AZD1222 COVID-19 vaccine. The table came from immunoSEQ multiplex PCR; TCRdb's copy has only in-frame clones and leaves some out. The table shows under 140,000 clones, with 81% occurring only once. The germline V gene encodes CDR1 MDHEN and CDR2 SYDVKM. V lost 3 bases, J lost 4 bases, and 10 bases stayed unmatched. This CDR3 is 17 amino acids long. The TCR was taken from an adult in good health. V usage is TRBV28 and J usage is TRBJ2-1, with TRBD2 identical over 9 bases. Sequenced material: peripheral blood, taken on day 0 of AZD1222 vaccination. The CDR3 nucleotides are TGTGCCAGCAGTTTTAGGGCGGGAGGGCCAGAATACAATGAGCAGTTCTTC. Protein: CASSFRAGGPEYNEQFF. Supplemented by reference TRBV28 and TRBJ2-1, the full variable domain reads DVKVTQSSRYLVKRTGEKVFLECVQDMDHENMFWYRQDPGLGLRLIYFSYDVKMKEKGDIPEGYSVSREKKERFSLILESASTNQTSMYLCASSFRAGGPEYNEQFFGPGTRLTVL.